A single sample is the source of the 7 T cell receptor beta chains below, sequenced in a study of blood T cell repertoires in COVID-19. Assay: immunoSEQ multiplex PCR; the TCRdb copy retains only in-frame clones and omits some. Of about 170,000 clones in the sample, about 86% were seen once. The sequenced sample was PBMCs or T cells enriched from blood (not recorded which). These receptors all come from a woman aged 45-65 years in a cohort exposed to, infected with or recovered from COVID-19 (not recorded which).

This chain connects TRBV27 to TRBJ2-2; no clear D gene. The CDR3 covers 12 residues. V was trimmed by 5 bases and J by 4 bases, leaving 5 bases between them. From germline, CDR1 is MNHEY and CDR2 SMNVEV (reference sequence). CDR3 region: CASSLLTGELFF. The CDR3 bases are TGTGCCAGCAGTCTACTCACCGGGGAGCTGTTTTTT.

This clone was seen more than once but under ten times. CDR3 nucleotides: TGCGCCAGCAAAGGAGGGGTGAGAGATACGCAGTATTTT. Its protein is CASKGGVRDTQYF. V is TRBV10-2 and J is TRBJ2-3, with a tentative D call TRBD2 (6 bases). The germline V and J ends were trimmed by 7 bases and 5 bases, with 13 bases remaining between them. The CDR3 has 13 amino acids. The V gene's germline CDR1 is WSHSY and CDR2 SAAADI.

V is TRBV5-8 and J is TRBJ2-2, with D possibly TRBD1 on 5 matching bases. The V and J ends lost 9 bases and 8 bases respectively, with 23 bases between them. The length of the CDR3 is 15 residues. Per germline, CDR1 SGHTS and CDR2 YDEGEE. DNA of the CDR3: TGTGCCATCGAAGCCATGGGGCGACACCTGGGGGAGCTGTTTTTT. This gives the protein CAIEAMGRHLGELFF.

This clone was observed a handful of times. V and J are TRBV11-3 and TRBJ2-5; 10 bases align to TRBD2. The CDR3 extends over 16 amino acids. Losses at the gene ends were 2 bases for V and 5 bases for J; bases not matched to a gene: 8. The germline CDR1 and CDR2 sequences are SGHNT and YENEEA. CDR3 bases: TGTGCCAGCAGCTTAAGGGCTAGCGGGAGTGTGGAGACCCAGTACTTC. Translated: CASSLRASGSVETQYF.

The chain carries TRBV7-8 and TRBJ1-1; D uncertain. Germline CDR1 reads SGHVS; CDR2 reads FQNEAQ. V was cut by 6 bases and J by 3 bases, with 11 bases left in between. The CDR3 runs 13 residues. The CDR3 protein is CASSSLGDTEAFF. The CDR3 nucleotides read TGTGCCAGCAGTTCCTTAGGAGACACTGAAGCTTTCTTT.

The rearrangement joins TRBV19 to TRBJ1-6, with D hard to call. V was pared by 3 bases and J by 7 bases, with 10 bases between. The CDR3 is 14 residues long. Germline loops: CDR1 LNHDA, CDR2 SQIVND (reference sequence). The CDR3 coding sequence is TGTGCCAGTAGTATTGGACGGGGAAATTCACCCCTCCACTTT. It is translated as CASSIGRGNSPLHF.

The chain uses TRBV2 and TRBJ2-7; TRBD1 matches at 7 bases. The CDR3 runs 14 residues. Per germline, CDR1 SNHLY and CDR2 FYNNEI. Unmatched junction bases numbered 3, after V lost 3 bases and J lost 1 base. The CDR3: CASSEAGGSYEQYF. CDR3 nucleotides: TGTGCCAGCAGTGAGGCAGGGGGATCCTACGAGCAGTACTTC.